The 14 T cell receptor beta chains listed next were all sequenced from one sample in a study of blood T cell repertoires in COVID-19. Generated by immunoSEQ multiplex PCR, the TCRdb table keeps only in-frame clones and is missing some. The table lists about 220,000 clones, around 82% of them singletons. Source material: peripheral blood. The source of these receptors is a woman older than 75 with acute or convalescent COVID-19.

This chain links TRBV19 with TRBJ1-3, with TRBD1 matching over 11 bases. J lost 2 bases, V lost 9 bases, and 9 bases had no gene match. Germline V gene data show CDR1 as LNHDA and CDR2 as SQIVND (reference sequence). The CDR3 loop spans 16 amino acids. The CDR3 DNA reads as TGTGCCAGCAAGAAGGACAGGGGGCTTGCTGGAAACACCATATATTTT. Translated: CASKKDRGLAGNTIYF.

This rearrangement joins TRBV6-5 to TRBJ1-1; possibly TRBD1 for D (6 bases). The V and J ends lost 6 bases and 6 bases respectively, with 11 bases between them. This CDR3 is built from 12 residues. Germline values: CDR1 MNHEY, CDR2 SVGAGI. The CDR3 nucleotides are TGTGCCAGCAGACAGGGAGGGTCTGAAGCTTTCTTT. Translation gives CASRQGGSEAFF.

A single count supports this clone. This chain uses TRBV11-2 with TRBJ2-5, with 10 bases identical to TRBD2. The V gene end was trimmed by 1 base and the J gene end by 5 bases; junction bases not matched to a gene: 13. Per germline, CDR1 SGHAT and CDR2 FQNNGV. This CDR3 spans 18 amino acids. The CDR3 nucleotides read TGTGCCAGCAGCTTAGGAAGCCTAGCGGGGGCCTGGGGGGAGACCCAGTACTTC. Encoded protein: CASSLGSLAGAWGETQYF.

The CDR3 DNA reads as TGCGCCAGCAGCCTTTTAGGGGTTTCCTATGGCTACACCTTC. Translation gives CASSLLGVSYGYTF. The chain links TRBV4-3 to TRBJ1-2; D might be TRBD1 (5 bases). The CDR3 runs to 14 residues. Between the trimmed V and J ends, which lost 4 bases and 4 bases, there was a span of 13 bases. CDR1 LGHNA and CDR2 YSLEER come from the germline V gene.

The chain couples TRBV20-1 to TRBJ2-2; no definite D call. The CDR3 contains 13 residues. Between the trimmed V and J ends, which lost 6 bases and 5 bases, there was a span of 13 bases. Germline-derived CDR1 and CDR2 are DFQATT and SNEGSKA (reference sequence). CDR3 nucleotides: TGCAGTGCCAGTGACGCAGTAACCGGGGAGCTGTTTTTT. Translation: CSASDAVTGELFF.

V and J are TRBV4-2 and TRBJ1-2; D gene uncertain. This CDR3 has 15 amino acids. Trimming took 2 bases from V and 1 from J, leaving 11 bases between them. CDR1 and CDR2 (germline): LGHNA, YNFKEQ. This CDR3 is CASSQINPLNYGYTF. The CDR3 region has the DNA TGTGCCAGCAGCCAAATTAATCCTCTTAACTATGGCTACACCTTC.

The chain joins TRBV6-5 to TRBJ2-2; a possible D gene is TRBD2 (5 bases). This CDR3 has 16 residues. Germline CDR1 reads MNHEY; CDR2 reads SVGAGI. Trimming pared 0 bases from V and 6 bases from J, leaving 14 bases between. The DNA of the CDR3 is TGTGCCAGCAGTTACTCGTCCGGACTGACCGCCGGGGAGCTGTTTTTT. It is translated as CASSYSSGLTAGELFF.

The J gene is TRBJ2-7, the V gene TRBV12-3 or TRBV12-4; the match to TRBD1 covers 8 bases. With V trimmed by 3 bases and J by 9 bases, 7 bases remained unmatched. The CDR3 runs 13 residues. The CDR3 sequence is CASSFPGTGRQYF. The DNA for the CDR3 is TGTGCCAGCAGTTTCCCCGGGACAGGCAGGCAGTACTTC.

Comments on this clone: Other DNA sequences from this sample encode an identical CDR3 as well. The chain combines TRBV2 with TRBJ1-5; D possibly corresponds to TRBD1 (6 bases). This CDR3 is 13 amino acids long. With 6 bases removed from V and 4 bases from J, the gap between germline ends came to 10 bases. Germline V gene lookup returns CDR1 SNHLY and CDR2 FYNNEI. CDR3 nucleotides: TGTGCCAGCAGGGGTCAGGGGAATCAGCCCCAGCATTTT. The encoded protein is CASRGQGNQPQHF.

The chain joins TRBV15 to TRBJ2-1, with TRBD2 identical over 8 bases. The CDR3 contains 16 residues. CDR1 is LNHNV and CDR2 is YYDKDF in the germline V gene (reference sequence). Losses at the gene ends were 0 bases for V and 4 bases for J; bases not matched to a gene: 5. The CDR3 protein is CATSRDRRGAYNEQFF. The CDR3 coding sequence is TGTGCCACCAGCAGAGATCGGCGGGGGGCTTACAATGAGCAGTTCTTC.

The chain recombines TRBV10-3 with TRBJ1-2; D uncertain. Trimming left V 3 bases short and J 0 bases short, with 8 bases between. Germline CDR1 is ENHRY and CDR2 is SYGVKD. The CDR3 totals 14 residues. CDR3: CAISDGGANYGYTF. Written as DNA, the CDR3 is TGTGCCATCAGTGATGGCGGCGCTAACTATGGCTACACCTTC.

This clone was recorded only once. The gene calls are TRBV19 and TRBJ2-3, with 7 bases identical to TRBD1. This CDR3 contains 15 residues. Germline values: CDR1 LNHDA, CDR2 SQIVND (reference sequence). V dropped 5 bases and J dropped 2; count of bases not matched to a gene: 7. CDR3: CASSSRDSYTDTQYF. Written as DNA, the CDR3 is TGTGCCAGTAGTTCCCGGGACAGTTACACAGATACGCAGTATTTT.

This chain uses TRBV27 with TRBJ2-3; a weak D match, TRBD2 (5 bases). Germline V lookup: CDR1 MNHEY, CDR2 SMNVEV (reference sequence). Trimming stripped 7 bases from V and 4 bases from J, with 12 bases between. This CDR3 spans 13 amino acids. This chain's CDR3 is CASKNRGPDTQYF. The DNA for the CDR3 is TGTGCCAGCAAAAACCGGGGTCCAGATACGCAGTATTTT.

V and J are TRBV28 and TRBJ1-3; 12 positions match TRBD1. Germline V lookup: CDR1 MDHEN, CDR2 SYDVKM. CDR3 length equals 16 residues. V was clipped by 6 bases and J by 4 bases; unmatched bases: 7. The CDR3 DNA reads TGTGCCAGCAGGCCGGGACAGGGGGCGCGAGGAAACACCATATATTTT. Amino acid sequence: CASRPGQGARGNTIYF. Full variable domain (missing parts from reference TRBV28 and TRBJ1-3): DVKVTQSSRYLVKRTGEKVFLECVQDMDHENMFWYRQDPGLGLRLIYFSYDVKMKEKGDIPEGYSVSREKKERFSLILESASTNQTSMYLCASRPGQGARGNTIYFGEGSWLTVV.